This T cell receptor beta chain originates from a study of blood T cell repertoires in COVID-19. Study-level information: COVID-19 samples from acute and convalescent phases originated in the United States, Italy and Spain. T cells, B-cell-depleted T cells, or PBMCs supplied cDNA or gDNA.

After removal of 1 base from V and 9 bases from J, the junction contained 12 bases not matched to a gene. From germline, CDR1 is MNHEY and CDR2 SVGEGT. This CDR3 spans 17 amino acids. Original data processing: Estimates of nucleated cell counts were drawn from the amplification of reference gene primers. Produced via immunoSEQ multiplex PCR; TCRdb's table is partial and in-frame only. Clone size and V and J calls were adopted from that table, with D and trimming inferred from the DNA. The sample holds about 230,000 clones, approximately 88% seen once. Input material: peripheral blood. This TCR came from a man aged 40-49 years with acute or convalescent COVID-19. The chain employs TRBV6-2 or TRBV6-3 and TRBJ2-1; TRBD2 matches 10 bases. CDR3 amino acids: CASSYWASGSPIGEQFF. The CDR3 DNA is TGTGCCAGCAGTTACTGGGCTAGCGGGAGCCCGATTGGTGAGCAGTTCTTC.